The text below deals with one T cell receptor beta chain. Its antigen is unknown. At one boundary the junction diverges from the germline segment, which might be a read error. Additional DNA sequences in this sample encode the identical CDR3. Single viable CD3+CD4+CD8-CD45RO+ cells were sorted as the memory CD4+ T cells. CDR1 is MRHNA, CDR2 SNTAGT, per germline. The CDR3 is 18 residues long. Here immunoSEQ multiplex PCR was the method, and the copy in TCRdb shows in-frame clones only, minus some. This table has some 57,000 clones, roughly 80% appearing once. The data were taken from a study of memory CD4+ T cells and cytomegalovirus serostatus. General study results and limits: Each of approximately 73 CMV-associated TCRbeta sequences occurred in one to five individuals.

Sequencing was performed on memory CD4+ T cells from blood. V usage is TRBV6-4 and J usage is TRBJ2-2, with 11 nucleotides matching TRBD2. This clonotype was sampled from an adult in good health and CMV-seronegative. CDR3 in amino acids: CASSDSASGRRGTGELFF. DNA for the CDR3: TGTGCTAGCAGTGACTCGGCTAGCGGGAGGCGGGGCACCGGGGAGCTGTTTTTT.